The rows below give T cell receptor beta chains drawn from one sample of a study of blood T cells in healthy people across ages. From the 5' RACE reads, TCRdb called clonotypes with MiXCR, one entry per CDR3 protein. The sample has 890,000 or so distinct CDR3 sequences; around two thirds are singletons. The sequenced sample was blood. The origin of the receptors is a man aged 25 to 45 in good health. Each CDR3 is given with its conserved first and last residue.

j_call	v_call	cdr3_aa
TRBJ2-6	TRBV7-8	CASSPTGTGGTGANVLTF
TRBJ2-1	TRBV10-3	CAIGLAGGYNEQFF
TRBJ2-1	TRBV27	CASSPLGGSGIRDEQFF
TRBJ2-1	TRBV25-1	CASSDRVEQFF
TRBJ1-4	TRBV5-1	CASSLAGVTNEKLFF
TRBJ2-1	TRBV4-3	CASSQAREPGNERFF
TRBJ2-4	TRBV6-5	CASSLGLAGENIQYF
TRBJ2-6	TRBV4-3	CASSQEVAGGSGANVLTF
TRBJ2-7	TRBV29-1	CSGTGRDSYEQYF
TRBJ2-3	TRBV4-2	CASSPSGATYTQYF
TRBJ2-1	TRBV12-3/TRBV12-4	CASGVLGLYNEQFF
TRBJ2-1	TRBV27	CASSLPGDSTHYNEQFF
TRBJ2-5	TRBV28	CASSQTGTAGWEQYF
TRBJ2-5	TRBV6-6	CASSSTAYQETQYF
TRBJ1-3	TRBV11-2	CASSSGARGNTIYF
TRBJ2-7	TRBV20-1	CSAIGEEGTYEQYF
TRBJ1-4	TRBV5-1	CASSYFGATNEKLFF
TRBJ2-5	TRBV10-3	CATKTEETQYF
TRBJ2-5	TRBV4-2	CASSQGAAGSGEEAQYF
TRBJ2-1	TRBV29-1	CSVSTRSGPYNEQFF
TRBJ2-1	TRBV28	CASSVTGTGFGDEQFF
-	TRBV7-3	CASSRSGGTYNEQYF
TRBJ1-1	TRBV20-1	CSANLRRPEAFF
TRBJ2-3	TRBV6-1	CASIWGQGITTDTQYF
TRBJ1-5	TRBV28	CASSLDGYQPQHF